Following are 27 T cell receptor beta chains from one sample sequenced in a study of untreated major depressive disorder. Whole-study results and caveats: TRBV05-01 (Vbeta 5.1) usage was higher in CD4+ T cells of depressed patients than controls.

These receptors have no known antigen. Clones were read by immunoSEQ multiplex PCR, and TCRdb kept only the in-frame ones, dropping some. Of under 25,000 clones in the sample, approximately 92% were seen once. Sample: CD4+ T cells from PBMCs. The receptors were gathered from a woman between 35 and 50 years old with major depressive disorder.

This clone has just a few counts. The rearrangement links TRBV6-1 to TRBJ1-1, with D possibly matching TRBD1 (5 bases). Germline V gives CDR1 MNHNS, CDR2 SASEGT. The V end lost 2 bases, the J end lost 4 bases, and 14 bases lay between the germline ends. This CDR3 region has 15 residues. The CDR3 sequence is CASSEYSLGGTEAFF. CDR3 in DNA: TGTGCCAGCAGTGAATACTCCCTCGGGGGCACTGAAGCTTTCTTT.

The chain couples TRBV6-1 to TRBJ1-1, with TRBD1 matching 7 bases. This CDR3 is built from 14 residues. Unmatched junction bases numbered 3, after V lost 5 bases and J lost 0 bases. In germline, CDR1 is MNHNS, CDR2 SASEGT. CDR3 sequence: CASSLTGLNTEAFF. The CDR3 DNA is TGTGCCAGCAGTCTGACAGGGCTGAACACTGAAGCTTTCTTT.

The V gene is TRBV6-1, the J gene TRBJ2-1; 8 bases are shared with TRBD1. The CDR3 sequence is 14 residues long. The V segment lost 6 bases and the J segment 7 bases; nucleotides outside the gene matches: 8. Germline CDR1 is MNHNS and CDR2 is SASEGT. The CDR3 coding sequence is TGTGCCAGCAGAACAGGGGGATTATTAAATGAGCAGTTCTTC. This encodes CASRTGGLLNEQFF.

This chain uses TRBV15 with TRBJ1-2; D not certain. Trimming removed 2 bases from V and 8 bases from J, with 12 bases in between. The CDR3 consists of 13 residues. In germline, CDR1 is LNHNV, CDR2 YYDKDF (reference sequence). The CDR3: CATSRLAGRGYTF. The CDR3 nucleotides read TGTGCCACCAGCAGACTAGCCGGTCGAGGCTACACCTTC.

V and J are TRBV5-4 and TRBJ2-3; D not certain. The ends were cut back, 0 bases at V and 7 bases at J, with 6 bases in the middle. Germline values: CDR1 SGHNT, CDR2 YYREEE (reference sequence). This CDR3 spans 12 amino acids. CDR3 in amino acids: CASSLGENTQYF. The CDR3 bases are TGTGCCAGCAGCTTGGGTGAAAATACGCAGTATTTT.

The CDR3 spells CASSHPGQNNQPQHF. CDR3 DNA: TGTGCCAGCAGCCACCCCGGACAGAACAATCAGCCCCAGCATTTT. J is TRBJ1-5 and V is TRBV4-2; a possible D gene is TRBD1 (6 bases). Trimming left V 3 bases short and J 3 bases short, with 12 bases between. The germline gives CDR1 LGHNA, CDR2 YNFKEQ. The CDR3 runs 15 residues.

The rearrangement links TRBV9 to TRBJ2-5; 8 bases align to TRBD2. Germline loops: CDR1 SGDLS, CDR2 YYNGEE. The CDR3 extends over 15 amino acids. The V gene end was trimmed by 3 bases and the J gene end by 5 bases; junction bases not matched to a gene: 9. CDR3 amino acids: CASSGPGGPKETQYF. CDR3 DNA sequence: TGTGCCAGCAGCGGACCGGGGGGGCCCAAGGAGACCCAGTACTTC.

This rearrangement joins TRBV7-8 to TRBJ2-2, with 13 bases identical to TRBD2. The CDR3 consists of 17 residues. The junction had 3 bases not matched to a gene; V was cut back by 5 bases and J by 0 bases. Germline V lookup: CDR1 SGHVS, CDR2 FQNEAQ. As DNA, the CDR3 is TGTGCCAGCAGCCTGACTAGCGGGGGGACGAACACCGGGGAGCTGTTTTTT. Translation: CASSLTSGGTNTGELFF.

This clone was found once. The J gene is TRBJ1-3, the V gene TRBV4-3; weak D call: TRBD1 (5 bases). V lost 0 bases and J 4 bases, leaving 13 bases between the germline ends. CDR3 size: 16 residues. CDR1 and CDR2 (germline): LGHNA, YSLEER. CDR3 sequence: CASSQDSGIWGNTIYF. CDR3 nucleotides: TGCGCCAGCAGCCAAGATTCAGGGATTTGGGGAAACACCATATATTTT.

This sequence joins TRBV4-1 and TRBJ2-7; no reliable D call. CDR1 MGHRA and CDR2 YSYEKL come from the germline V gene. V lost 0 bases to trimming and J lost 3 bases, with 6 bases between them. The CDR3 extends over 13 amino acids. CDR3 region: CASSQDNRYEQYF. In nucleotides, the CDR3 is TGCGCCAGCAGCCAAGATAACCGCTACGAGCAGTACTTC.

As concerns this clone: A junction end diverges from the germline sequence, so it may reflect a read error. The chain has TRBV19 and TRBJ1-1, with D possibly TRBD1 on 6 matching bases. CDR3 length equals 15 residues. Per the germline V gene, CDR1 is LNHDA and CDR2 is SQIVND (reference sequence). CDR3 nucleotide sequence: TGTGCCAGTAGTACCCCCCGCACAGCCGGACAGCAATTGAAGTTT. Encoded protein: CASSTPRTAGQQLKF.

This chain joins TRBV6-1 and TRBJ2-3; D gene ambiguous. The V gene lost 4 bases and the J gene lost 0 bases, with 11 bases spanning the gap. Germline V CDR1 and CDR2: MNHNS, SASEGT. The CDR3 consists of 15 residues. The CDR3 DNA reads as TGTGCCAGCAGTGGAGACGGATACAGCACAGATACGCAGTATTTT. It codes for CASSGDGYSTDTQYF.

The chain joins TRBV5-4 to TRBJ1-4; the match to TRBD1 covers 8 bases. The CDR3 has 16 amino acids. V gave up 1 base and J gave up 6 bases; unmatched junction bases: 8. CDR1 and CDR2 (germline): SGHNT, YYREEE (reference sequence). The CDR3 region has the DNA TGTGCCAGCAGCTTGTTAGGACAGGGCGGGGATGAAAAACTGTTTTTT. Translating gives CASSLLGQGGDEKLFF.

CDR3 in DNA: TGTGCCAGCAGTTACTCGATGTCGGCGTCCACAGATACGCAGTATTTT. Residues: CASSYSMSASTDTQYF. This chain connects TRBV6-5 to TRBJ2-3; no reliable D call. The germline V gene has CDR1 MNHEY and CDR2 SVGAGI. The CDR3 loop spans 16 amino acids. Trimming removed 0 bases at V and 2 bases at J, with 12 bases between.

CDR3 in amino acids: CASSAPGQKMNTEAFF. The DNA of the CDR3 is TGTGCCAGCTCGGCCCCGGGACAGAAAATGAACACTGAAGCTTTCTTT. The rearrangement links TRBV18 to TRBJ1-1; 7 positions agree with TRBD1. The CDR3 has 16 residues. Per the germline V gene, CDR1 is KGHSH and CDR2 is LQKENI. Trimming took 6 bases from V and 0 from J; bases not matched to a gene: 10.

The V gene is TRBV11-3, the J gene TRBJ2-1; D is possibly TRBD2 (6 bases). V lost 1 base, J lost 3 bases, and 10 bases lay in between. This CDR3 has 15 amino acids. Germline values: CDR1 SGHNT, CDR2 YENEEA. CDR3: CASSLAGENYNEQFF. The CDR3 nucleotides read TGTGCCAGCAGCTTAGCGGGGGAGAACTACAATGAGCAGTTCTTC.

V gene TRBV5-1 combines with J gene TRBJ2-3; D uncertain. Looked up from germline, CDR1 is SGHRS and CDR2 is YFSETQ. The CDR3 has 13 residues. Trimming cost V 4 bases and J 8 bases, with 14 bases left between them. In nucleotides, the CDR3 is TGCGCCAGCAGCCCGGCCTCCGAACCTACGCAGTATTTT. It translates to CASSPASEPTQYF. Variable domain in full (rest from reference TRBV5-1 and TRBJ2-3): KAGVTQTPRYLIKTRGQQVTLSCSPISGHRSVSWYQQTPGQGLQFLFEYFSETQRNKGNFPGRFSGRQFSNSRSEMNVSTLELGDSALYLCASSPASEPTQYFGPGTRLTVL.

The chain links TRBV30 to TRBJ1-1, with a possible D match to TRBD1 (5 bases). Germline V lookup: CDR1 GTSNPN, CDR2 SVGIG (reference sequence). CDR3 length: 16 residues. Trimming removed 2 bases at V and 5 bases at J, with 21 bases between. CDR3 loop: CAWSISGGSGRTEAFF. The CDR3 DNA is TGTGCCTGGAGTATCTCGGGGGGATCAGGGCGAACTGAAGCTTTCTTT.

CDR3 sequence (DNA): TGTGCCAGCAGCGGCGGGACATCCCCGATCGATGAGCAGTTCTTC. This gives the protein CASSGGTSPIDEQFF. V is TRBV7-3 and J is TRBJ2-1, with D perhaps assigned TRBD1 or TRBD2 (6 bases each). CDR3 size: 15 residues. Trimming removed 5 bases at V and 8 bases at J, with 19 bases between. Germline V gene sequence: CDR1 SGHTA, CDR2 FQGTGA.

This chain joins TRBV6-6 and TRBJ2-2; 8 bases map to TRBD2. This CDR3 contains 15 residues. In germline, CDR1 is MNHNY, CDR2 SVGAGI (reference sequence). V was clipped by 2 bases and J by 2 bases; unmatched bases: 1. Here the CDR3 DNA reads TGTGCCAGCAGTTACGCGGGGGGTAACACCGGGGAGCTGTTTTTT. As protein: CASSYAGGNTGELFF.

The V call is TRBV5-7, the J call TRBJ1-4; D gene ambiguous. TRBV5-7 is designated an ORF whose function remains uncertain. Trimming cost V 5 bases and J 5 bases, with 13 bases left between them. This CDR3 contains 14 residues. CDR3: CASRNERENEKLFF. As DNA, the CDR3 is TGTGCCAGCAGAAATGAGAGAGAAAATGAAAAACTGTTTTTT.

The chain combines TRBV7-9 with TRBJ1-5; D not resolved. Trimming pared 6 bases from V and 4 bases from J, leaving 10 bases between. Per the germline V gene, CDR1 is SEHNR and CDR2 is FQNEAQ (reference sequence). The CDR3 totals 13 residues. DNA of the CDR3: TGTGCCAGCAGTTCGACCGAGAATCAGCCCCAGCATTTT. Encoded protein: CASSSTENQPQHF.

The chain couples TRBV27 to TRBJ1-5, with TRBD1 matching 7 bases. There are 14 residues in the CDR3. Germline lookup yields CDR1 MNHEY and CDR2 SMNVEV (reference sequence). The J segment lost 6 bases and the V segment lost 3 bases, leaving 5 bases of the junction unmatched. CDR3 region: CASSLEGAGQPQHF. CDR3 bases: TGTGCCAGCAGTTTGGAGGGGGCGGGTCAGCCCCAGCATTTT.

J is TRBJ2-7 and V is TRBV5-1, with D unclear. Per germline, CDR1 SGHRS and CDR2 YFSETQ. Deletions cut 3 bases from V and 0 bases from J, with 22 bases between. The CDR3 covers 18 residues. The CDR3 nucleotides are TGCGCCAGCAGCTCAAAATATCCCGGAACTCGCAGCTCCTACGAGCAGTACTTC. As protein: CASSSKYPGTRSSYEQYF.

The V call is TRBV4-2, the J call TRBJ1-2, with D perhaps matching TRBD1 (6 bases). With 0 bases removed from V and 4 bases from J, the gap between germline ends came to 12 bases. The CDR3 runs 15 residues. CDR1 and CDR2 from the germline V gene are LGHNA and YNFKEQ. The CDR3 loop reads CASSQDRSGAYGYTF. DNA of the CDR3: TGTGCCAGCAGCCAAGATCGCTCAGGGGCCTATGGCTACACCTTC.

V is TRBV10-3 and J is TRBJ2-1; D is tentatively TRBD1 or TRBD2 (5 bases each). V gave up 0 bases and J gave up 9 bases, with 21 bases separating them. The CDR3 is 17 amino acids. Per germline, CDR1 ENHRY and CDR2 SYGVKD. In DNA, the CDR3 is TGTGCCATCAGTGAGTCTCAACTTCGTCTAGAGGGGAGTGAGCAGTTCTTC. This encodes CAISESQLRLEGSEQFF.

The chain uses TRBV27 and TRBJ2-3; 13 nucleotides align to TRBD2. Unmatched junction bases numbered 11, after V lost 5 bases and J lost 0 bases. Germline V gene data show CDR1 as MNHEY and CDR2 as SMNVEV (reference sequence). The CDR3 totals 19 residues. The CDR3 bases are TGTGCCAGCAGTATCCCGACTAGCGGGAGGACTCTAAGCACAGATACGCAGTATTTT. It is translated as CASSIPTSGRTLSTDTQYF.